This TCR beta chain was profiled in a study of T cell repertoires in cytomegalovirus infection. As for this clonotype: Its antigen is not identified.

Via MiXCR, TCRdb re-called the reads, giving one row per CDR3 protein. The sample yields about half a million distinct CDR3 sequences, 30% to 40% seen once. V trimming: 6 bases; J trimming: 1 base; junction bases outside the gene matches: 7. Germline V gene sequence: CDR1 MNHEY, CDR2 SVGAGI. This CDR3 is 17 amino acids long. The starting material was cultured PBMCs, obtained from culture after CMV antigen stimulation. This clonotype was obtained from a human donor in good health (CMV status not recorded). Some clones in this sample may be carry-over from other donors' samples. V is TRBV6-5 and J is TRBJ2-6, with TRBD1 matching 9 bases. CDR3 protein: CASSLQGAASGANVLTF. CDR3 in DNA: TGTGCCAGCAGCCTACAGGGGGCGGCTTCTGGGGCCAACGTCCTGACTTTC.